This T cell receptor (beta chain) was identified in a study of glioma-infiltrating T cells. Study-wide context: Dexamethasone exposure before glioma surgery was limited to six or fewer days. Sequencing aimed for 4.5- to 10-fold coverage of roughly one million peripheral T cells. The study's findings and limits: Shared blood CDR3 signature motifs marked patients with low tissue-blood divergence.

To note about this clonotype: Its antigen is unknown. One junction end disagrees with the germline gene, perhaps due to a read error.

Amplification of TCR alpha and beta CDR3 regions from RNA used iRepertoire nested multiplex PCR. TCRdb fed the multiplex PCR reads into MiXCR, producing one record per CDR3 protein. The table has about 410,000 distinct CDR3 sequences, roughly two fifths seen once. This clonotype originated in a human donor with low-grade glioma or glioblastoma, undergoing nonglioma brain surgery, or in good health (not recorded which). The sequenced sample was glioma tissue, nonneoplastic brain tissue, or PBMCs (not recorded which).

The CDR3 loop is CASSLGVRHYEQYF. For the CDR3, the DNA is TGTGCCAGCAGTTTAGGAGTCCGCCACTACGAACAGTACTTC. J is TRBJ2-7 and V is TRBV27; D unclear. The CDR3 is 14 residues long. Germline assignment: CDR1 MNHEY and CDR2 SMNVEV (reference sequence).